One T cell receptor beta chain is described in this entry. What it binds is not known. The data were taken from a study of T cell repertoires in cytomegalovirus infection. Study in general: CMV epitopes that were recently identified and HLA-C-restricted were used alongside well-studied HLA-B-restricted ones. Public signatures in TCR beta pointed to CMV infection and matching HLA type. Findings and caveats of the study: The study found HLA-C-restricted CMV-specific TCR beta clonotypes dominating the ex vivo response. Summed frequency of public TCR beta families distinguished CMV carriers with the relevant HLA.

TCRdb passed the reads through MiXCR, listing each CDR3 protein once. Here the sample spans about 900,000 distinct CDR3 sequences, roughly 31% being singletons. The material sequenced was cultured CD8+ T cells from PBMCs, taken from culture after CMV antigen stimulation. The source is a human donor in good health (CMV status not recorded). Some clones in this sample may be carry-over from other donors' samples.

CDR3 protein: CASRSVGQENYGYTF. CDR3 DNA: TGTGCCAGCAGGTCCGTGGGACAAGAAAACTATGGCTACACCTTC. The chain has TRBV4-2 and TRBJ1-2, with D possibly matching TRBD1 (6 bases). Deletions cut 6 bases from V and 2 bases from J, with 16 bases between. Germline V gene sequence: CDR1 LGHNA, CDR2 YNFKEQ. The CDR3 extends over 15 amino acids.